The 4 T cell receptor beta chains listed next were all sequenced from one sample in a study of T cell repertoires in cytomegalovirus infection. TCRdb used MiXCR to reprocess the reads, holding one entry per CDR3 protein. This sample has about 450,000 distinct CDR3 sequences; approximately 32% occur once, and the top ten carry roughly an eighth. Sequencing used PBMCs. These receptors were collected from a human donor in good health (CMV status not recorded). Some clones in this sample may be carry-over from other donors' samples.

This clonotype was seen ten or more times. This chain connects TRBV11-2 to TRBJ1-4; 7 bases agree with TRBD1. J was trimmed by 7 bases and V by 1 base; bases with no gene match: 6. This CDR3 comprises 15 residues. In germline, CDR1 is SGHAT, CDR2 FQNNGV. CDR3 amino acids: CASSLGDRVGEKLFF. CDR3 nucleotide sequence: TGTGCCAGCAGCTTAGGAGACAGGGTCGGTGAAAAACTGTTTTTT.

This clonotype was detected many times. In nucleotides, the CDR3 is TGTGCCAGCAGCCCGGGACTGAGCACAGATACGCAGTATTTT. This codes for CASSPGLSTDTQYF. The V call is TRBV7-2, the J call TRBJ2-3; D is possibly TRBD2 (6 bases). The CDR3 runs to 14 residues. The germline V and J ends were trimmed by 5 bases and 0 bases, with 9 bases remaining between them. The germline V gene has CDR1 SGHTA and CDR2 FQGNSA. The full variable domain, completed using reference TRBV7-2 and TRBJ2-3, is GAGVSQSPSNKVTEKGKDVELRCDPISGHTALYWYRQSLGQGLEFLIYFQGNSAPDKSGLPSDRFSAERTGGSVSTLTIQRTQQEDSAVYLCASSPGLSTDTQYFGPGTRLTVL.

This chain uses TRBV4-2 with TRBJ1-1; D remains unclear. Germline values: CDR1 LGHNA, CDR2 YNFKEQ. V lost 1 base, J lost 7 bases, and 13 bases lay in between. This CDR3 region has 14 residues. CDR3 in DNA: TGTGCCAGCAGCCAAGTTTTTCAGTTAGGTGAAGCTTTCTTT. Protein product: CASSQVFQLGEAFF.

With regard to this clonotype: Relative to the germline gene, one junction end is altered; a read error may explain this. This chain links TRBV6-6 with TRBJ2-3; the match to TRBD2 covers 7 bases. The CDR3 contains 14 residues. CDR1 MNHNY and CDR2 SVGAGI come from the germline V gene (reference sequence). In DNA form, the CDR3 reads TGTGCCAGCAGTTCGGGACTAAGCAAAGATACGCAGTATTTT. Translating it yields CASSSGLSKDTQYF.